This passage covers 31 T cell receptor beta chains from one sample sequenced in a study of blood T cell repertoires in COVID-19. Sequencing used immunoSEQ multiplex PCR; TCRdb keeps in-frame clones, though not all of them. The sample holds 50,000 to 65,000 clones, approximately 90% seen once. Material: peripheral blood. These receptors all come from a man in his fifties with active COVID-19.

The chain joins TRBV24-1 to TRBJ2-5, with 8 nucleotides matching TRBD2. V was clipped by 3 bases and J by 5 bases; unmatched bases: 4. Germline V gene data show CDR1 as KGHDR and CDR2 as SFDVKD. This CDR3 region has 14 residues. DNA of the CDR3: TGTGCCACCAGTGATAGCGGGGGCTCGGAGACCCAGTACTTC. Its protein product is CATSDSGGSETQYF.

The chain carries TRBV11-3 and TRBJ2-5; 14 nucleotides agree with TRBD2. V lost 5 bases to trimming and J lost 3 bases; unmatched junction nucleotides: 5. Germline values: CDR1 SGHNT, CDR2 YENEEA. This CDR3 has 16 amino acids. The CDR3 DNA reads TGTGCCAGCAGCCCTTCGACTAGCGGGGGGGAAGAGACCCAGTACTTC. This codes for CASSPSTSGGEETQYF.

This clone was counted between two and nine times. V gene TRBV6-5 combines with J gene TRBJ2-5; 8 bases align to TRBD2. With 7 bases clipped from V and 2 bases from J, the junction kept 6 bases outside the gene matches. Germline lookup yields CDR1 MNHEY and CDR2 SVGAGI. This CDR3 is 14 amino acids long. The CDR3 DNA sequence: TGTGCCAGCAAGATTAGCGGGGCGCAAGAGACCCAGTACTTC. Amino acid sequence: CASKISGAQETQYF.

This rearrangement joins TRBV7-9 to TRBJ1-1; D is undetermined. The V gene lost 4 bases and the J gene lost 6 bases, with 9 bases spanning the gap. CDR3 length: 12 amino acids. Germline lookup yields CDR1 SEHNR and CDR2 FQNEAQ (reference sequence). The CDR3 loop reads CASSYRPAEAFF. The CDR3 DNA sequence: TGTGCCAGCAGCTATCGTCCGGCTGAAGCTTTCTTT.

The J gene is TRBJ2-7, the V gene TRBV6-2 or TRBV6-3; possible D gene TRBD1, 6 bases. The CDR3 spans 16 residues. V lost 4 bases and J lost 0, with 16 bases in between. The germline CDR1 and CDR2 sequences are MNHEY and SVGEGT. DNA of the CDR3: TGTGCCAGCAGTTCCATAGACAGGCGTAGCTCCTACGAGCAGTACTTC. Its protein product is CASSSIDRRSSYEQYF.

CDR3 coding DNA: TGTGCCAGCAGCCAAGCCGGGACACTAAGCCGGACCCAGTACTTC. Its protein product is CASSQAGTLSRTQYF. The V call is TRBV14, the J call TRBJ2-5, with D possibly being TRBD1 (6 bases). CDR3 length equals 15 residues. Germline assignment: CDR1 SGHDN and CDR2 FVKESK. With 1 base removed from V and 7 bases from J, the gap between germline ends came to 16 bases.

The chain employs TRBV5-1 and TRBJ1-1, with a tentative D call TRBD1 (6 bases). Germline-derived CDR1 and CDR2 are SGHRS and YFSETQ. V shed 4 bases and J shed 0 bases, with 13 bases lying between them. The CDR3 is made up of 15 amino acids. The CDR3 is CASSLSTGLNTEAFF. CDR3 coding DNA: TGCGCCAGCAGCCTGTCGACAGGTCTGAACACTGAAGCTTTCTTT.

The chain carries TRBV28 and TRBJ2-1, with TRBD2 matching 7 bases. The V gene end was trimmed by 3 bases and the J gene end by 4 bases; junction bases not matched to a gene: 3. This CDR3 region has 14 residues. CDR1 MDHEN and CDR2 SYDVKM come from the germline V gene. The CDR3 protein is CASSLSGKYNEQFF. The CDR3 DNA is TGTGCCAGCAGTTTGAGCGGGAAATACAATGAGCAGTTCTTC.

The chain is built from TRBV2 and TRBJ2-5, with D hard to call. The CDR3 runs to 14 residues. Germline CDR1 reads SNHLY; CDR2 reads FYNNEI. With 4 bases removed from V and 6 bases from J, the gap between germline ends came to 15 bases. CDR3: CASSAQERIKTQYF. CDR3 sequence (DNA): TGTGCCAGCAGTGCCCAAGAGCGTATAAAGACCCAGTACTTC.

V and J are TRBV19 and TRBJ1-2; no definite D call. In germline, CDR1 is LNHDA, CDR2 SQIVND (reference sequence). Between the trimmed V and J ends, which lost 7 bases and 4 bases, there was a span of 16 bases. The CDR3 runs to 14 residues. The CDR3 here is CASTEAIKVYGYTF. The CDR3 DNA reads TGTGCCAGTACTGAGGCTATAAAGGTCTATGGCTACACCTTC.

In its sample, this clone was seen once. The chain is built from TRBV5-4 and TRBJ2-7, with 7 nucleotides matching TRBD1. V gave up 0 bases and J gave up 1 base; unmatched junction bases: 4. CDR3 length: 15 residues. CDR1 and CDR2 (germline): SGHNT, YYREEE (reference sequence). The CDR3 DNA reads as TGTGCCAGCAGCTTGGGAGGGACAGTATCCTACGAGCAGTACTTC. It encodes CASSLGGTVSYEQYF.

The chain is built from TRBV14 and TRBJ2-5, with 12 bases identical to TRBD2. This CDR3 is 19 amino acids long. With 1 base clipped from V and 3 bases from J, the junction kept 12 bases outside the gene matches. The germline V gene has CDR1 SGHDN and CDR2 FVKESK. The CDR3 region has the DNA TGTGCCAGCAGCCAAGCCCCGGGACTAGCGGGCCTGAAGGAAGAGACCCAGTACTTC. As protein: CASSQAPGLAGLKEETQYF.

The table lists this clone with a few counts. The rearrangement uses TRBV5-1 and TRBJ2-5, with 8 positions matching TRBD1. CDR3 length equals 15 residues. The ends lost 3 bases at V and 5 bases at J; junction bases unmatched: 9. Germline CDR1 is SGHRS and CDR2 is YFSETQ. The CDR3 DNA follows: TGCGCCAGCAGCTGGAACGCCGGACAGGGTGAGACCCAGTACTTC. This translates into CASSWNAGQGETQYF.

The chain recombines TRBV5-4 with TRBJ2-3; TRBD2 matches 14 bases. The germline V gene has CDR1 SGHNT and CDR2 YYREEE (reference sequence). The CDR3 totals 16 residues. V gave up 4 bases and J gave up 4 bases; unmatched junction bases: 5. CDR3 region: CASSQTSGGDSDTQYF. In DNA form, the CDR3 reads TGTGCCAGCAGCCAGACTAGCGGGGGGGATTCAGATACGCAGTATTTT.

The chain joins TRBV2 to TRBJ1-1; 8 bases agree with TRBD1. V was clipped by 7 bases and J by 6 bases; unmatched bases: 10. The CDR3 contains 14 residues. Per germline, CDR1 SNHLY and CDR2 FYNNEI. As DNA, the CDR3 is TGTGCCAGCATCCAGGATACAGGGGGGTCTGAAGCTTTCTTT. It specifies CASIQDTGGSEAFF.

The CDR3 DNA reads TGCAGCGTCCTCCTCTTAGCGGGGGGGCGGGGCACAGATACGCAGTATTTT. Amino acid sequence: CSVLLLAGGRGTDTQYF. The chain recombines TRBV29-1 with TRBJ2-3, with TRBD2 matching 11 bases. The CDR3 is 17 amino acids. CDR1 SQVTM and CDR2 ANQGSEA come from the germline V gene. After removal of 6 bases from V and 1 base from J, the junction contained 12 bases not matched to a gene.

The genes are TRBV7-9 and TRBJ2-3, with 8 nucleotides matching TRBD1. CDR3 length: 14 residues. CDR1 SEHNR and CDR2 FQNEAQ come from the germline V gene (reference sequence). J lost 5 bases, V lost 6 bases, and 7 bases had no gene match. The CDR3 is CASSRTGNLDTQYF. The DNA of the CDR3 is TGTGCCAGCAGTCGGACAGGGAATTTAGATACGCAGTATTTT.

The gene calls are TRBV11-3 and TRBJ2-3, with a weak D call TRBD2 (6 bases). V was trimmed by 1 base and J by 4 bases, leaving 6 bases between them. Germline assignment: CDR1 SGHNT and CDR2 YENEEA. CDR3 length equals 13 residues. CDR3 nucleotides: TGTGCCAGCAGCTTAGGGGGGGCAGATACGCAGTATTTT. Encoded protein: CASSLGGADTQYF.

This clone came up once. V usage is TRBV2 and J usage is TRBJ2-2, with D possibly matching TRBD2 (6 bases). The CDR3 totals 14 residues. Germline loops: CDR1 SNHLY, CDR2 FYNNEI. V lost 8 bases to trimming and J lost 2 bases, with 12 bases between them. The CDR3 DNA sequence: TGTGCCAGCGGGAGGAGGGTCAACACCGGGGAGCTGTTTTTT. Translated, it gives CASGRRVNTGELFF.

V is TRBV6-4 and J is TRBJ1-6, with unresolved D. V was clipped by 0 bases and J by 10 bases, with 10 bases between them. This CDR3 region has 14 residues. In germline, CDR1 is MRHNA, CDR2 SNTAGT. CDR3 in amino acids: CASSDSMAASPLHF. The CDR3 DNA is TGTGCCAGCAGTGACTCGATGGCTGCCTCACCCCTCCACTTT.

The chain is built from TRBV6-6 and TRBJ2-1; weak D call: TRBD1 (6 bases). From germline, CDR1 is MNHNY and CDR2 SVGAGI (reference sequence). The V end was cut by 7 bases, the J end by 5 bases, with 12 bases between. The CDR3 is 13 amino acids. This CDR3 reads CASMGHLHNEQFF. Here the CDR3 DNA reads TGTGCCAGCATGGGACACCTCCACAATGAGCAGTTCTTC.

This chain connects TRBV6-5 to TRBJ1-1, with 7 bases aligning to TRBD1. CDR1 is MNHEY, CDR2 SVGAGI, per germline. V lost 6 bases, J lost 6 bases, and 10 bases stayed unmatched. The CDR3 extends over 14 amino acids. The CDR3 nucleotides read TGTGCCAGCAGCACCTCGAGGGGGCAAGCTGAAGCTTTCTTT. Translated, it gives CASSTSRGQAEAFF.

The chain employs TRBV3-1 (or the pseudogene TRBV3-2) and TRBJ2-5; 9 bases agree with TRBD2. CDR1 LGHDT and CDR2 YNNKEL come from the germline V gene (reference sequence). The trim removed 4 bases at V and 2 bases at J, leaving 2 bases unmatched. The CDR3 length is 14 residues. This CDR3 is CASSRSGGQETQYF. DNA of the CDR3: TGTGCCAGCAGCCGTAGCGGGGGACAAGAGACCCAGTACTTC.

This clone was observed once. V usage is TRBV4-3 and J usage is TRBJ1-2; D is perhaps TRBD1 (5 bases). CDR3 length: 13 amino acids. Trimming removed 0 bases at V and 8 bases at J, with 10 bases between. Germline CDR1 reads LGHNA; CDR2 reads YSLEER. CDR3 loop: CASSQDKRGGYTF. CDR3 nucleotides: TGCGCCAGCAGCCAAGATAAGCGGGGGGGCTACACCTTC.

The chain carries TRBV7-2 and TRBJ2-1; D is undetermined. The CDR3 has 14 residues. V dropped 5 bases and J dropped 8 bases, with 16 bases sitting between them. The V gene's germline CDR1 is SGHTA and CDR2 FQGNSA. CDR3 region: CASSAGDGWDEQFF. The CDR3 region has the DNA TGTGCCAGCAGCGCCGGAGACGGGTGGGATGAGCAGTTCTTC. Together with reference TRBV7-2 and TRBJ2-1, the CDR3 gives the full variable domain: GAGVSQSPSNKVTEKGKDVELRCDPISGHTALYWYRQSLGQGLEFLIYFQGNSAPDKSGLPSDRFSAERTGGSVSTLTIQRTQQEDSAVYLCASSAGDGWDEQFFGPGTRLTVL.

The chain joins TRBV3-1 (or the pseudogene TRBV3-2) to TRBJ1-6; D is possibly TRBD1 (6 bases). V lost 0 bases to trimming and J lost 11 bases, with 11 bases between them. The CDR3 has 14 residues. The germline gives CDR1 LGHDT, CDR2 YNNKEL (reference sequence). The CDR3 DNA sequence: TGTGCCAGCAGCCAAGATAGGGGGGGTACACCCCTCCACTTT. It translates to CASSQDRGGTPLHF.

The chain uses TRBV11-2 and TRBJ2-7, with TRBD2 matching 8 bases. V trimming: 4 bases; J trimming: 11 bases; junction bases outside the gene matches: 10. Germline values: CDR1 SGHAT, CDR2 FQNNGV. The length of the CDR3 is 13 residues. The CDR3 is CASSSTSGGLEYF. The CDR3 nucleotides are TGTGCCAGCAGCTCCACTAGCGGAGGTTTGGAGTACTTC.

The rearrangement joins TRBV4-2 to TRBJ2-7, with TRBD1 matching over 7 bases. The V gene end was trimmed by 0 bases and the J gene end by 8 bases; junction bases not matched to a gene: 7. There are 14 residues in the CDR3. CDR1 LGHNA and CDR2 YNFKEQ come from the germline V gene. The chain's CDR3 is CASSQDRQGVKQYF. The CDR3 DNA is TGTGCCAGCAGCCAAGATAGACAGGGAGTCAAGCAGTACTTC.

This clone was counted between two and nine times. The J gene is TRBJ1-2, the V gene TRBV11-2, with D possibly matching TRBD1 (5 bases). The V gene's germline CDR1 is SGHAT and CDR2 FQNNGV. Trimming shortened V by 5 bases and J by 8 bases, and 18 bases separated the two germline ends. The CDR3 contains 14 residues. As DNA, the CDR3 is TGTGCCAGCAGCCCCCGACGCGGGGGGGAAGGCTACACCTTC. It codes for CASSPRRGGEGYTF.

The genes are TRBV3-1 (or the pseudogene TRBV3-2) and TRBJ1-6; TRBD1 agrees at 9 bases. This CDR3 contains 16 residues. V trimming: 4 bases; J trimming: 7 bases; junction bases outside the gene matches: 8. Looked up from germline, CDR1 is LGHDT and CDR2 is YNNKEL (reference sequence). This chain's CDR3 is CASSPTPGTGNSPLHF. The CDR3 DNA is TGTGCCAGCAGCCCCACCCCCGGGACAGGGAATTCACCCCTCCACTTT.

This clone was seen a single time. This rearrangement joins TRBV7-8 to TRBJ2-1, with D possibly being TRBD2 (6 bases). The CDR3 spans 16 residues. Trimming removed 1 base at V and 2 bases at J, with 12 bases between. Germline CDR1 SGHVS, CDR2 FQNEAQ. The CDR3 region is CASSLGGAGPYNEQFF. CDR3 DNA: TGTGCCAGCAGCTTAGGCGGGGCCGGTCCCTACAATGAGCAGTTCTTC.